The rows below give T cell receptor beta chains drawn from one sample of a study of cytomegalovirus exposure and HLA in healthy donors. Using immunoSEQ multiplex PCR, the repertoire was profiled, and TCRdb retains in-frame clones only, with some absent. The sample's table shows 100,000 to 150,000 clones. Specimen: PBMCs. The receptors come from a man in his late teens or twenties in good health and CMV-seronegative. CDR3s include the opening cysteine and the closing phenylalanine or tryptophan. The order of the fields is V gene, D gene, J gene, CDR3 protein. D genes are given only for firm matches.

V gene: TRBV5-1; D gene: TRBD1; J gene: TRBJ1-4; CDR3 protein: CASSLGLRDRDPNEKLFF
V gene: TRBV6-5; D gene: -; J gene: TRBJ1-6; CDR3 protein: CASSYASGGSGSPLHF
V gene: TRBV30; D gene: -; J gene: TRBJ2-1; CDR3 protein: CAWSVRRGAGNEQFF
V gene: TRBV14; D gene: -; J gene: TRBJ2-7; CDR3 protein: CASSQFAASPYEQYF
V gene: TRBV28; D gene: TRBD1; J gene: TRBJ2-7; CDR3 protein: CATYGSGQLYYEQYF
V gene: TRBV19; D gene: -; J gene: TRBJ1-1; CDR3 protein: CASSIEGGRTEAFF
V gene: TRBV5-1; D gene: -; J gene: TRBJ2-4; CDR3 protein: CASSSLRAKNIQYF
V gene: TRBV11-2; D gene: TRBD1; J gene: TRBJ1-1; CDR3 protein: CASSPRGTAYTEAFF
V gene: TRBV4-1; D gene: -; J gene: TRBJ2-1; CDR3 protein: CASSQGEAGPYNEQFF
V gene: TRBV18; D gene: TRBD2; J gene: TRBJ2-1; CDR3 protein: CASSLGTSVDNEQFF
V gene: TRBV11-3; D gene: -; J gene: TRBJ2-7; CDR3 protein: CASSQGLEMGEQYF
V gene: TRBV28; D gene: TRBD1; J gene: TRBJ1-2; CDR3 protein: CASSSGTGLYYGYTF
V gene: TRBV6-5; D gene: -; J gene: TRBJ2-7; CDR3 protein: CASSPPAGLNEQYF
V gene: TRBV2; D gene: -; J gene: TRBJ2-3; CDR3 protein: CASSGPRPGTSTDTQYF
V gene: TRBV18; D gene: -; J gene: TRBJ1-2; CDR3 protein: CASSLSTGGDGYTF